The 17 T cell receptor beta chains listed next were all sequenced from one sample in a study of blood T cells in healthy people across ages. A sample-barcoded 5' primer and a J-beta primer mix were used in a second PCR of about 7 to 12 cycles. One entry per CDR3 protein results from TCRdb running MiXCR on the 5' RACE reads. The repertoire includes about a million distinct CDR3 sequences, around two fifths of them detected once, and about an eighth sits in the top ten. The sequenced sample consisted of blood. Every receptor here comes from a man in his late teens or twenties in good health.

The table lists this clonotype with a few counts. The V gene is TRBV28, the J gene TRBJ1-1; D gene ambiguous. This CDR3 is built from 11 residues. The V and J ends lost 6 bases and 7 bases respectively, with 9 bases between them. Germline V lookup: CDR1 MDHEN, CDR2 SYDVKM. The CDR3 protein is CASRIRSEAFF. Here the CDR3 DNA reads TGTGCCAGCAGAATCAGGAGTGAAGCTTTCTTT.

The CDR3 reads CASSHIVGYGYTF. The CDR3 DNA reads TGTGCCAGCAGCCATATCGTAGGCTATGGCTACACCTTC. The chain employs TRBV7-9 and TRBJ1-2, with no clear D. CDR3 length: 13 residues. Germline V lookup: CDR1 SEHNR, CDR2 FQNEAQ (reference sequence). With 5 bases removed from V and 4 bases from J, the gap between germline ends came to 11 bases.

This chain joins TRBV20-1 and TRBJ1-1, with D possibly being TRBD1 (6 bases). Trimming took off 6 bases at V and 4 bases at J, with 12 bases between the two ends. CDR1 DFQATT and CDR2 SNEGSKA come from the germline V gene (reference sequence). CDR3 size: 12 residues. For the CDR3, the DNA is TGCAGTGCCAGTAGCAGGGGCACTGAAGCTTTCTTT. As protein: CSASSRGTEAFF.

CDR3 nucleotide sequence: TGTGCCAGCAGCCCGAGGGTAAACACAGATACGCAGTATTTT. Translation: CASSPRVNTDTQYF. The chain links TRBV2 to TRBJ2-3; maybe TRBD2 (5 bases). V gave up 6 bases and J gave up 2 bases, with 12 bases separating them. This CDR3 comprises 14 residues. Germline V gene data show CDR1 as SNHLY and CDR2 as FYNNEI. The variable domain in full, completed from reference TRBV2 and TRBJ2-3, reads EPEVTQTPSHQVTQMGQEVILRCVPISNHLYFYWYRQILGQKVEFLVSFYNNEISEKSEIFDDQFSVERPDGSNFTLKIRSTKLEDSAMYFCASSPRVNTDTQYFGPGTRLTVL.

Here the CDR3 reads CASSQSTQGWNSPLHF. The CDR3 DNA reads TGCGCCAGCAGCCAATCCACACAGGGTTGGAATTCACCCCTCCACTTT. The genes are TRBV4-1 and TRBJ1-6; D possibly corresponds to TRBD1 (6 bases). The CDR3 covers 16 residues. Trimming shortened V by 2 bases and J by 7 bases, and 15 bases separated the two germline ends. CDR1 is MGHRA and CDR2 is YSYEKL in the germline V gene.

Only a few counts were recorded for this clonotype. This sequence joins TRBV20-1 and TRBJ1-2; D is unclear. The CDR3 is made up of 15 amino acids. Trimming removed 1 base from V and 11 bases from J, with 23 bases in between. Germline loops: CDR1 DFQATT, CDR2 SNEGSKA (reference sequence). This CDR3 is CSARVALHIQNFYTF. The CDR3 DNA sequence: TGCAGTGCTAGAGTGGCCCTTCACATCCAGAATTTTTACACCTTC.

This rearrangement joins TRBV12-3 or TRBV12-4 to TRBJ2-5; D is undetermined. The length of the CDR3 is 13 residues. Trimming left V 7 bases short and J 11 bases short, with 20 bases between. CDR3 sequence (DNA): TGTGCCAGCACTGTAAACAACTACAATGAGCAGTACTTC. Translated, it gives CASTVNNYNEQYF.

This clonotype was observed a few times. The V gene is TRBV6-5, the J gene TRBJ2-1; TRBD1 agrees at 10 bases. The ends lost 4 bases at V and 8 bases at J; junction bases unmatched: 8. Looked up from germline, CDR1 is MNHEY and CDR2 is SVGAGI. The CDR3 covers 15 residues. The CDR3 reads CASSFRQGASDEQFF. The CDR3 bases are TGTGCCAGCAGTTTTCGACAGGGGGCTAGCGATGAGCAGTTCTTC.

This chain uses TRBV20-1 with TRBJ1-5; D gene ambiguous. Germline CDR1 reads DFQATT; CDR2 reads SNEGSKA (reference sequence). Trimming took off 1 base at V and 6 bases at J, with 13 bases between the two ends. The CDR3 sequence is 14 residues long. The CDR3 DNA reads TGCAGTGCTAGAGGGTTGGGAAGGAGTCAGCCCCAGCATTTT. This translates into CSARGLGRSQPQHF.

The rearrangement uses TRBV5-6 and TRBJ1-2; no definite D call. Germline loops: CDR1 SGHDT, CDR2 YYEEEE. The V and J ends lost 6 bases and 4 bases respectively, with 19 bases between them. The CDR3 runs to 15 residues. CDR3 coding DNA: TGTGCCAGCAACATAATCACCGGGTCCTTCTATGGCTACACCTTC. The encoded protein is CASNIITGSFYGYTF.

In this sample, this clonotype turned up a few times. The V and J genes are TRBV7-2 and TRBJ2-1; a weak D match, TRBD2 (5 bases). CDR3 length: 12 residues. Germline-derived CDR1 and CDR2 are SGHTA and FQGNSA. The V end lost 4 bases, the J end lost 8 bases, and 9 bases lay between the germline ends. The CDR3 spells CASSYGVYEQFF. The CDR3 region has the DNA TGTGCCAGCAGCTACGGGGTCTATGAGCAGTTCTTC.

J is TRBJ2-7 and V is TRBV29-1; 9 bases are shared with TRBD1. Germline V lookup: CDR1 SQVTM, CDR2 ANQGSEA. The CDR3 contains 13 residues. Trimming took 8 bases from V and 2 from J; bases not matched to a gene: 7. DNA of the CDR3: TGCAGCATATTGACAGGGGGGGCCTACGAGCAGTACTTC. It translates to CSILTGGAYEQYF.

The V gene is TRBV11-1, the J gene TRBJ2-5; TRBD2 aligns across 7 bases. The J call is uncertain, as TRBJ2-7 better fits the DNA end. This CDR3 has 14 residues. In germline, CDR1 is SGHAT, CDR2 FQDESV (reference sequence). CDR3 in amino acids: CASNLGLGAAEQYF. CDR3 bases: TGTGCCAGCAATCTCGGACTAGGGGCGGCCGAGCAGTACTTC.

This sequence joins TRBV20-1 and TRBJ2-3; 9 bases align to TRBD2. The CDR3 extends over 16 amino acids. Germline-derived CDR1 and CDR2 are DFQATT and SNEGSKA (reference sequence). Trimming removed 4 bases from V and 0 bases from J; junction bases left unmatched: 8. The DNA for the CDR3 is TGCAGTGCTATGAGGGAACTAGCGGGCAGCACAGATACGCAGTATTTT. Its protein is CSAMRELAGSTDTQYF.

The chain is built from TRBV6-2 or TRBV6-3 and TRBJ1-1, with 12 bases matching TRBD1. The J segment lost 5 bases and the V segment lost 3 bases, leaving 7 bases of the junction unmatched. CDR1 and CDR2 (germline): MNHEY, SVGEGT. The CDR3 is 16 amino acids. CDR3: CASSYGTGGVRTEAFF. The CDR3 bases are TGTGCCAGCAGTTATGGGACAGGGGGCGTGAGGACTGAAGCTTTCTTT.

This clonotype was counted a few times. The gene calls are TRBV5-6 and TRBJ2-7; possible D gene TRBD2, 5 bases. The J call may be faulty, since TRBJ2-4 better matches the DNA end. CDR3 length: 14 residues. CDR1 is SGHDT and CDR2 is YYEEEE in the germline V gene. The CDR3 is CASSSGLGGNIQYF. In DNA form, the CDR3 reads TGTGCCAGCAGCTCGGGTCTCGGAGGAAACATTCAGTACTTC.

This clonotype appeared many times. The chain uses TRBV11-2 and TRBJ2-7; the D gene could be TRBD1 or TRBD2 (5 bases each). The germline CDR1 and CDR2 sequences are SGHAT and FQNNGV. This CDR3 has 15 residues. The V end was cut by 0 bases, the J end by 3 bases, with 12 bases between. Written as DNA, the CDR3 is TGTGCCAGCAGCTTAGAGGGACCTTCGGGCTACGAGCAGTACTTC. Its translation: CASSLEGPSGYEQYF.